This T cell receptor beta chain was recovered during a study of technical replicates of blood from several donors. CDR3 length equals 15 residues. Germline assignment: CDR1 SEHNR and CDR2 FQNEAQ (reference sequence). After removal of 1 base from V and 3 bases from J, the junction contained 3 bases not matched to a gene. The method was immunoSEQ multiplex PCR; TCRdb's version includes in-frame clones alone and lacks a portion of them. The data show about 76,000 clones, around 94% seen once. The origin of this receptor is a human donor in good health. The sequenced material came from T cells isolated from PBMCs. This chain uses TRBV7-9 with TRBJ1-5, with 7 bases fitting TRBD1. The CDR3 is CASSLEGQINQPQHF. CDR3 sequence (DNA): TGTGCCAGCAGCTTAGAGGGACAGATCAATCAGCCCCAGCATTTT.